This T cell receptor beta chain was profiled in a study of T cells in Graves' hyperthyroidism and ophthalmopathy. Study at large: At initial diagnosis, before any treatment had begun, peripheral blood was obtained.

Exclusion of patients followed from uncontrolled infection, other autoimmune disease, pregnancy or lactation. The study's findings and limits: Separation of ophthalmopathy from stable hyperthyroidism was achieved by a 13 V-J model. Blood shared most expanded thyroid clonotypes above 0.001.

The V end lost 4 bases, the J end lost 0 bases, and 9 bases lay between the germline ends. The CDR3 totals 14 residues. Germline assignment: CDR1 SGHTA and CDR2 FQGNSA. This clonotype was observed many times. What it binds is unknown. Researchers took RNA transcripts and amplified the TCR beta CDR3 regions from them. RT-PCR in the first round (using the HTBI primer set) targeted the TCR CDR3. TCRdb re-derived calls from the multiplex PCR reads in MiXCR, one entry per CDR3 protein. The sample holds 700,000 to 950,000 distinct CDR3 sequences, around 40% seen once. The chain joins TRBV7-2 to TRBJ2-5; D is unclear. The TCR sequence derives from a middle-aged woman with Graves' hyperthyroidism. The sequenced sample was blood. Written as DNA, the CDR3 is TGTGCCAGCAGCTCTAGACGGAACCAAGAGACCCAGTACTTC. It yields the protein CASSSRRNQETQYF. The entire variable domain, with the rest obtained from reference TRBV7-2 and TRBJ2-5, is as follows: GAGVSQSPSNKVTEKGKDVELRCDPISGHTALYWYRQSLGQGLEFLIYFQGNSAPDKSGLPSDRFSAERTGGSVSTLTIQRTQQEDSAVYLCASSSRRNQETQYFGPGTRLLVL.